This T cell receptor (beta chain) was identified during a study of T cells in localized non-small cell lung cancer (dated by TCRdb to 2018 to 2021). As for the study more broadly: The study analyzed T cell repertoires of about 230 early-stage NSCLC patients, comparing tumors and uninvolved tumor-adjacent lungs. The cohort was made up of 200 to 250 treatment-naive NSCLC patients whose localized lung tumors had been resected. The mean age of the NSCLC patients was roughly 70 years, with 130 or so men and 85 to 110 women. Overall study results and their limits: Uninvolved tumor-adjacent lung showed the highest T cell clonality, higher than tumor, which suggests more focused antigenic responses in the adjacent lung. Because of the exploratory design, TCR variables were selected using unadjusted p-values without false-discovery rate correction. Longer overall survival was associated with higher T cell density in blood, whereas shorter survival was associated with higher clonality in adjacent lung. A median of 57 of the top 100 tumor clones turned up in the paired uninvolved adjacent lung, and under 30 of those clones also ranked among the top 100 of that same adjacent lung. Because multi-region tumor sequencing was not done, intratumor heterogeneity could not be ruled out.

About this clone: Its antigen is not yet known. The input lacks base qualities; no much larger clone sits a single base away.

V and J are truncated by 7 bases and 5 bases respectively, leaving an intervening sequence of 24 bases. As encoded in the germline V gene, CDR1 is SQVTM while CDR2 is ANQGSEA. Reading from cysteine to phenylalanine, the CDR3 counts 15 amino acids. The retained sequence is limited to the CDR3, 45 bases, with the frame set at the first base. The immunoSEQ Assay was used to sequence TCR beta CDR3 regions from DNA. Per the source publication's procedure: T cell density was computed as TCR beta template counts normalized to usable DNA estimated by amplifying housekeeping genes. Richness was estimated using the preseqR package, with extrapolation to 400,000 templates for PBMC samples and to 120,000 templates for tissue samples. Clonality was defined by subtracting Pielou's evenness from one. Tissue-enriched TCRs were identified by differential abundance testing using productive amino-acid clonotypes, minimum total count 5 and alpha 0.1. Repertoire overlap between compartments was quantified with the Jaccard Index and Morisita Overlap Index. GLIPH grouped TCR beta CDR3s together with public tetramer-defined viral CDR3s, and a viral motif had to include at least three viral sequences and show V-gene enrichment. TCRdb's version of the immuneACCESS table is confined to in-frame rearrangements and falls short of the full clone set. An unresolved V gene accounts for under half of the shortfall where checked; the remainder is of unknown origin. For V, J and clone size, that table is used; D and trimming come from the DNA. The sample table holds roughly 76,000 clones, of which 80% were seen once. 15% to 20% of the sample lies in the top ten.

At diagnosis, peripheral blood, uninvolved tumor-adjacent lung and tumor were collected and stored as a combination of fresh-frozen and FFPE material. For TCR repertoire profiling, blood samples were analyzed in the form of peripheral blood mononuclear cells. This TCR derives from a man aged 40 to 70 with stage II squamous cell lung carcinoma. The sequencing used PBMCs, collected before any cancer treatment. The chain is encoded by TRBV29-1 joined to TRBJ2-7; TRBD1 is a weak D gene call, 6 bases matching. The CDR3 region reads CSGVLPGTSAHEQYF. In nucleotides, the sequence is TGCAGCGGGGTGCTCCCCGGGACAAGTGCCCACGAGCAGTACTTC.